This T cell receptor (beta chain) was recovered during a study of blood T cell repertoires in COVID-19. This table comes from immunoSEQ multiplex PCR, and its TCRdb copy is limited to in-frame clones, with some not included. Of approximately 140,000 clones listed, 70% to 90% were seen once; the top ten hold around 3.5%. The J segment lost 2 bases and the V segment lost 0 bases, leaving 2 bases of the junction unmatched. The germline CDR1 and CDR2 sequences are SGHRS and YFSETQ. The CDR3 contains 16 residues. The receptor comes from a man between 65 and 80 years old with acute or convalescent COVID-19. The rearrangement joins TRBV5-1 to TRBJ1-3, with 10 bases identical to TRBD1. Sequencing input: peripheral blood. Written as DNA, the CDR3 is TGCGCCAGCAGCTTGGAGGGACAGGGGCCTGGAAACACCATATATTTT. Translating gives CASSLEGQGPGNTIYF.